Each of the 32 T cell receptor beta chains below was sequenced from the same sample in a study of early T cells in non-severe SARS-CoV-2 infection. TCRdb reprocessed the 5' RACE reads via MiXCR and lists one record per CDR3 protein. The data contain 25,000 to 30,000 distinct CDR3 sequences, around 5.4% of them singletons. Sequencing was done on a sample of whole blood. Every receptor here comes from an adult who was a healthcare worker with PCR-confirmed SARS-CoV-2 infection or an uninfected control (not recorded which).

The chain carries TRBV5-5 and TRBJ2-3; 10 positions agree with TRBD1. Germline V gene data show CDR1 as SGHKS and CDR2 as YYEKEE (reference sequence). The V and J ends lost 6 bases and 1 base, in that order; junction bases with no gene match: 5. CDR3 length: 15 residues. The CDR3 region has the DNA TGTGCCAGCACCGAGACAGGGGGCGGCACAGATACGCAGTATTTT. Protein sequence: CASTETGGGTDTQYF.

There are many counts of this clonotype. The chain joins TRBV28 to TRBJ2-7; a weak D match, TRBD1 (6 bases). Germline lookup yields CDR1 MDHEN and CDR2 SYDVKM. V was trimmed by 1 base and J by 7 bases, leaving 17 bases between them. The CDR3 has 15 residues. In DNA, the CDR3 is TGTGCCAGCAGTTTATTTACAGGGACCCCGGGAGAGCAGTACTTC. As protein: CASSLFTGTPGEQYF.

This clonotype is medium-sized by share. This rearrangement joins TRBV28 to TRBJ2-7, with 8 bases matching TRBD1. With 4 bases clipped from V and 5 bases from J, the junction kept 7 bases outside the gene matches. This CDR3 region has 14 residues. The germline gives CDR1 MDHEN, CDR2 SYDVKM. The CDR3 sequence: CASSSPWDRNEQYF. The CDR3, as DNA: TGTGCCAGCAGTTCCCCCTGGGACAGGAACGAGCAGTACTTC.

This clonotype was seen a handful of times. The chain recombines TRBV18 with TRBJ1-2; D perhaps matches TRBD1 (5 bases). CDR3 length equals 14 residues. V gave up 3 bases and J gave up 4 bases, with 12 bases separating them. Germline V CDR1 and CDR2: KGHSH, LQKENI. The CDR3 here is CASSPMTATYGYTF. CDR3 in DNA: TGTGCCAGCTCACCGATGACAGCCACCTATGGCTACACCTTC.

In the case of this clonotype: One base away lies a much larger clone, so this may be a sequencing read error. The chain carries TRBV11-2 and TRBJ2-1; the D gene is possibly TRBD2 (5 bases). V was trimmed by 5 bases and J by 0 bases, leaving 17 bases between them. Germline CDR1 and CDR2: SGHAT and FQNNGV. The CDR3 sequence is 17 residues long. Written as DNA, the CDR3 is TGTGCCAGCAGCGTCCAGGACTCGTCAAGCTCCTACAATGAGCAGTTCTTC. Translating gives CASSVQDSSSSYNEQFF. The complete variable domain, with remaining parts taken from reference TRBV11-2 and TRBJ2-1, reads EAGVAQSPRYKIIEKRQSVAFWCNPISGHATLYWYQQILGQGPKLLIQFQNNGVVDDSQLPKDRFSAERLKGVDSTLKIQPAKLEDSAVYLCASSVQDSSSSYNEQFFGPGTRLTVL.

In its sample, this clonotype ranks as medium-sized. V gene TRBV7-2 combines with J gene TRBJ1-2, with TRBD1 matching 7 bases. The CDR3 runs to 15 residues. Germline V lookup: CDR1 SGHTA, CDR2 FQGNSA. The V gene end was trimmed by 2 bases and the J gene end by 5 bases; junction bases not matched to a gene: 8. CDR3 sequence (DNA): TGTGCCAGCAGCTTAAGACAGGGTATAGGGTATGGCTACACCTTC. It yields the protein CASSLRQGIGYGYTF. Together with reference TRBV7-2 and TRBJ1-2, the CDR3 gives the full variable domain: GAGVSQSPSNKVTEKGKDVELRCDPISGHTALYWYRQSLGQGLEFLIYFQGNSAPDKSGLPSDRFSAERTGGSVSTLTIQRTQQEDSAVYLCASSLRQGIGYGYTFGSGTRLTVV.

The sample holds many counts of this clonotype. The V call is TRBV7-2, the J call TRBJ1-1; D is unresolved. Germline V CDR1 and CDR2: SGHTA, FQGNSA. CDR3 length equals 14 residues. The V and J ends lost 0 bases and 4 bases respectively, with 9 bases between them. The CDR3 loop is CASSLAGQLTEAFF. As DNA, the CDR3 is TGTGCCAGCAGCTTAGCGGGTCAGCTCACTGAAGCTTTCTTT. Full variable domain (missing parts from reference TRBV7-2 and TRBJ1-1): GAGVSQSPSNKVTEKGKDVELRCDPISGHTALYWYRQSLGQGLEFLIYFQGNSAPDKSGLPSDRFSAERTGGSVSTLTIQRTQQEDSAVYLCASSLAGQLTEAFFGQGTRLTVV.

The chain carries TRBV6-2 or TRBV6-3 and TRBJ1-2; 8 positions agree with TRBD1. The CDR3 runs to 13 residues. Germline CDR1 MNHEY, CDR2 SVGEGT. The junction had 4 bases not matched to a gene; V was cut back by 6 bases and J by 4 bases. CDR3 nucleotide sequence: TGTGCCAGCAGAGCGACAGGGGCCTATGGCTACACCTTC. Its translation: CASRATGAYGYTF.

The table lists this clonotype with many counts. The V and J genes are TRBV5-4 and TRBJ2-1, with 7 positions matching TRBD2. From germline, CDR1 is SGHNT and CDR2 YYREEE (reference sequence). The V segment lost 4 bases and the J segment 7 bases; nucleotides outside the gene matches: 14. The CDR3 is made up of 16 amino acids. The CDR3 sequence is CASSHAGAGSFNEQFF. The CDR3 region has the DNA TGTGCCAGCAGCCACGCTGGAGCGGGGTCGTTTAATGAGCAGTTCTTC.

Many counts were recorded for this clonotype. The gene calls are TRBV7-6 and TRBJ2-5; 7 bases map to TRBD2. This CDR3 is built from 15 residues. V shed 5 bases and J 4 bases; nucleotides not matched to a gene: 10. Per the germline V gene, CDR1 is SGHVS and CDR2 is FNYEAQ. The CDR3 protein is CASSPPGTGGETQYF. Written as DNA, the CDR3 is TGTGCCAGCAGCCCTCCCGGGACGGGAGGAGAGACCCAGTACTTC. The full variable domain, in which reference TRBV7-6 and TRBJ2-5 provide the parts outside the CDR3, is GAGVSQSPRYKVTKRGQDVALRCDPISGHVSLYWYRQALGQGPEFLTYFNYEAQQDKSGLPNDRFSAERPEGSISTLTIQRTEQRDSAMYRCASSPPGTGGETQYFGPGTRLLVL.

This clonotype appeared many times. V is TRBV28 and J is TRBJ2-7, with 11 nucleotides matching TRBD2. The J segment lost 5 bases and the V segment lost 6 bases, leaving 6 bases of the junction unmatched. The CDR3 runs 14 residues. The V gene's germline CDR1 is MDHEN and CDR2 SYDVKM. The CDR3 DNA is TGTGCCAGCAGAGTACTAGCGGGAGCGAACGAGCAGTACTTC. Its protein is CASRVLAGANEQYF.

The chain recombines TRBV3-1 with TRBJ2-4; D is ambiguous. Germline lookup yields CDR1 LGHDT and CDR2 YNNKEL (reference sequence). V was shortened by 2 bases and J by 8 bases, with 4 bases between the two germline ends. CDR3 length: 11 residues. The CDR3: CASSQLDIQYF. The CDR3 region has the DNA TGTGCCAGCAGCCAATTAGACATTCAGTACTTC.

V usage is TRBV6-5 and J usage is TRBJ1-6; no clear D. The germline V gene has CDR1 MNHEY and CDR2 SVGAGI. The ends were cut back, 0 bases at V and 14 bases at J, with 11 bases in the middle. The CDR3 runs to 13 residues. The CDR3 is CASSYSTLGTLHF. DNA of the CDR3: TGTGCCAGCAGTTACTCAACTTTGGGGACCCTCCACTTT.

This clonotype has only a few counts. The rearrangement uses TRBV11-2 and TRBJ2-3; no clear D. CDR3 size: 14 residues. CDR1 and CDR2 (germline): SGHAT, FQNNGV. The ends were cut back, 4 bases at V and 2 bases at J, with 10 bases in the middle. CDR3 region: CASSSLGSTDTQYF. CDR3 sequence (DNA): TGTGCCAGCAGCTCCTTGGGGTCCACAGATACGCAGTATTTT.

This clonotype has at least ten counts. The rearrangement links TRBV12-3 or TRBV12-4 to TRBJ1-5, with TRBD1 matching 9 bases. CDR3 size: 14 residues. The J segment lost 5 bases and the V segment lost 6 bases, leaving 5 bases of the junction unmatched. CDR3 DNA sequence: TGTGCCAGCAGGAGACAGGGGGGCTATCAGCCCCAGCATTTT. This encodes CASRRQGGYQPQHF.

In its sample, this clonotype ranks as medium-sized. The chain joins TRBV11-2 to TRBJ2-7; tentatively, D is TRBD2 (5 bases). Trimming took off 4 bases at V and 3 bases at J, with 19 bases between the two ends. The CDR3 spans 16 residues. Germline V gene data show CDR1 as SGHAT and CDR2 as FQNNGV. CDR3 loop: CASSSTLPGMYYEQYF. For the CDR3, the DNA is TGTGCCAGCAGCTCAACCCTTCCGGGAATGTACTACGAGCAGTACTTC.

Ten or more counts support this clonotype. V gene TRBV7-6 combines with J gene TRBJ2-3, with TRBD2 matching over 10 bases. The CDR3 sequence is 16 residues long. V shed 4 bases and J 4 bases; nucleotides not matched to a gene: 8. CDR1 is SGHVS and CDR2 is FNYEAQ in the germline V gene. CDR3: CASSSPTSGTADTQYF. In DNA, the CDR3 is TGTGCCAGCAGCTCCCCTACTAGCGGGACTGCAGATACGCAGTATTTT.

This clonotype was observed at least ten times. In DNA, the CDR3 is TGTGCCAGCAGCTTATTTCTTCGGGGCCGTCACTCCTACAATGAGCAGTTCTTC. It codes for CASSLFLRGRHSYNEQFF. The rearrangement links TRBV11-2 to TRBJ2-1; the D call may be TRBD1 or TRBD2 (5 bases each). V was pared by 2 bases and J by 0 bases, with 17 bases between. CDR3 length: 18 amino acids. CDR1 is SGHAT and CDR2 is FQNNGV in the germline V gene.

J is TRBJ2-3 and V is TRBV14; 7 nucleotides line up with TRBD1. The germline V gene has CDR1 SGHDN and CDR2 FVKESK. Trimming cost V 4 bases and J 8 bases; bases outside gene matches: 6. The length of the CDR3 is 13 residues. The CDR3 loop reads CASSPGTASTQYF. Written as DNA, the CDR3 is TGTGCCAGCAGCCCCGGGACAGCTAGTACGCAGTATTTT.

This clonotype turned up a few times. This chain joins TRBV28 and TRBJ2-3; no clear D gene. The germline V gene encodes CDR1 MDHEN and CDR2 SYDVKM. This CDR3 region has 15 residues. V was pared by 5 bases and J by 2 bases, with 14 bases between. CDR3 amino acids: CASSGLTIFTDTQYF. The CDR3 coding sequence is TGTGCCAGCAGTGGGCTCACTATTTTCACAGATACGCAGTATTTT.

The chain combines TRBV20-1 with TRBJ2-3, with D possibly matching TRBD2 (5 bases). Germline V gene sequence: CDR1 DFQATT, CDR2 SNEGSKA (reference sequence). The ends were cut back, 3 bases at V and 0 bases at J, with 13 bases in the middle. The CDR3 totals 15 residues. CDR3 residues: CSASPGLASTDTQYF. The CDR3 DNA is TGCAGTGCTAGCCCCGGACTGGCTAGCACAGATACGCAGTATTTT.

This clonotype appeared many times. The rearrangement uses TRBV7-9 and TRBJ1-1; D remains unclear. Trimming took off 4 bases at V and 1 base at J, with 7 bases between the two ends. Germline V lookup: CDR1 SEHNR, CDR2 FQNEAQ (reference sequence). This CDR3 spans 13 amino acids. CDR3 sequence reads: CASSSNRNTEAFF. CDR3 in DNA: TGTGCCAGCAGCTCTAACAGGAACACTGAAGCTTTCTTT.

This clonotype was observed many times. The rearrangement links TRBV27 to TRBJ1-2; 8 bases map to TRBD1. CDR1 MNHEY and CDR2 SMNVEV come from the germline V gene (reference sequence). Unmatched junction bases numbered 5, after V lost 4 bases and J lost 4 bases. The CDR3 is made up of 14 amino acids. The CDR3 DNA follows: TGTGCCAGCAGTTGGACAGGGTCGGGCTATGGCTACACCTTC. This encodes CASSWTGSGYGYTF.

This clonotype was counted only a few times. This chain joins TRBV7-6 and TRBJ2-3; 9 bases map to TRBD2. Germline lookup yields CDR1 SGHVS and CDR2 FNYEAQ. The V segment lost 2 bases and the J segment 3 bases; nucleotides outside the gene matches: 6. CDR3 length: 16 amino acids. The CDR3 bases are TGTGCCAGCAGCTTACGGGCTAGCGGGACAACAGATACGCAGTATTTT. This gives the protein CASSLRASGTTDTQYF.

This clonotype was detected ten times or more. This chain joins TRBV7-9 and TRBJ1-2; D is possibly TRBD1 (5 bases). CDR3 size: 16 residues. Germline V lookup: CDR1 SEHNR, CDR2 FQNEAQ (reference sequence). The V and J ends lost 5 bases and 2 bases respectively, with 18 bases between them. CDR3 in amino acids: CASSPDGALRNYGYTF. The CDR3 DNA reads as TGTGCCAGCAGCCCCGACGGGGCCCTTAGAAACTATGGCTACACCTTC.

CDR3: CASTLVGTAFF. CDR3 sequence (DNA): TGTGCCAGCACGTTAGTTGGAACGGCTTTCTTT. This sequence joins TRBV6-2 or TRBV6-3 and TRBJ1-1; D not certain. The CDR3 contains 11 residues. CDR1 MNHEY and CDR2 SVGEGT come from the germline V gene. V was pared by 7 bases and J by 11 bases, with 14 bases between.

The table lists this clonotype with a few counts. The chain carries TRBV29-1 and TRBJ1-5; D remains unclear. Trimming removed 6 bases from V and 2 bases from J, with 17 bases in between. The CDR3 extends over 15 amino acids. Germline-derived CDR1 and CDR2 are SQVTM and ANQGSEA. The CDR3 DNA sequence: TGCAGCGTCGCCGGAGGTCTCTTAGGCAATCAGCCCCAGCATTTT. Its translation is CSVAGGLLGNQPQHF.

The chain carries TRBV19 and TRBJ1-5; D possibly corresponds to TRBD1 (6 bases). The germline gives CDR1 LNHDA, CDR2 SQIVND (reference sequence). The CDR3 runs 18 residues. Trimming shortened V by 1 base and J by 3 bases, and 19 bases separated the two germline ends. This CDR3 reads CASSIGGTRLRDNQPQHF. CDR3 sequence (DNA): TGTGCCAGTAGTATAGGCGGGACAAGGCTGAGGGACAATCAGCCCCAGCATTTT.

This clonotype was observed a few times. V and J are TRBV27 and TRBJ2-1; D is ambiguous. The V end was cut by 6 bases, the J end by 4 bases, with 16 bases between. Germline values: CDR1 MNHEY, CDR2 SMNVEV (reference sequence). This CDR3 region has 15 residues. The CDR3 protein is CASSDLGSSYNEQFF. In DNA, the CDR3 is TGTGCCAGCAGCGATCTGGGAAGTTCTTACAATGAGCAGTTCTTC.

The V and J genes are TRBV6-6 and TRBJ2-7; maybe TRBD2 (7 bases). Germline V lookup: CDR1 MNHNY, CDR2 SVGAGI (reference sequence). The CDR3 runs to 15 residues. Trimming removed 6 bases from V and 2 bases from J, with 17 bases in between. The CDR3 here is CASSPGGTPTYEQYF. DNA for the CDR3: TGTGCCAGCAGCCCCGGGGGGACACCTACCTACGAGCAGTACTTC.

The chain joins TRBV29-1 to TRBJ2-1; D ambiguous. The CDR3 extends over 11 amino acids. Germline V gives CDR1 SQVTM, CDR2 ANQGSEA. V was clipped by 4 bases and J by 9 bases, with 10 bases between them. The CDR3 loop is CSVGPNREQFF. As DNA, the CDR3 is TGCAGCGTTGGGCCCAACCGTGAGCAGTTCTTC.

This clonotype was seen a few times. The CDR3 here is CASDRGHEQYF. CDR3 coding DNA: TGTGCCAGCGACAGGGGCCACGAGCAGTACTTC. This sequence joins TRBV12-3 or TRBV12-4 and TRBJ2-7; 8 nucleotides match TRBD1. V lost 8 bases, J lost 5 bases, and 2 bases stayed unmatched. This CDR3 has 11 amino acids.